A single sample gave rise to the 27 T cell receptor beta chains below, sequenced in a study of identical twins (dated by TCRdb to the mid-2010s). Library generation was performed with 5' RACE. TCRdb lists the instrument as Illumina HiSeq 2000. Through fastp at Q25 and MiXCR, TCRdb rebuilt clones from the public reads, retaining in-frame beta chains. Every distinct CDR3 protein forms one entry, paired with its most common genes and DNA. The sample table holds 450,000 or so distinct CDR3 sequences, of which 20% to 25% were seen once. Jointly, the top ten make up 2.9% of the sample. These data were also filed under a second study, of T cells expressing NK-cell markers.

The sequencing sample was made of CD4+ T cells sorted from blood. All receptors derive from a woman between 18 and 29 years old in good health.

This clonotype was counted a few times. V is TRBV12-3 or TRBV12-4 and J is TRBJ1-2, with D possibly being TRBD1 (5 bases). The length of the CDR3 is 13 residues. V dropped 6 bases and J dropped 10 bases, with 18 bases sitting between them. The CDR3 loop reads CASSKRDGGYYTF. The CDR3, as DNA: TGTGCCAGCAGCAAGAGGGACGGAGGCTACTACACCTTC.

The chain combines TRBV15 with TRBJ2-7; the D gene is possibly TRBD2 (6 bases). Germline V CDR1 and CDR2: LNHNV, YYDKDF (reference sequence). The CDR3 totals 15 residues. V was clipped by 2 bases and J by 0 bases, with 11 bases between them. The CDR3 region is CATSRKGLPSYEQYF. For the CDR3, the DNA is TGTGCCACCAGCAGAAAGGGACTCCCCTCCTACGAGCAGTACTTC.

The sample holds many counts of this clonotype. The chain has TRBV12-3 or TRBV12-4 and TRBJ2-3, with a possible D match to TRBD2 (6 bases). The V gene lost 2 bases and the J gene lost 1 base, with 10 bases spanning the gap. This CDR3 spans 15 amino acids. The CDR3 region is CASSLNSGGTDTQYF. Here the CDR3 DNA reads TGTGCCAGCAGTTTAAATAGCGGCGGCACAGATACGCAGTATTTT.

This sequence joins TRBV5-6 and TRBJ1-1; D gene unclear. V dropped 4 bases and J dropped 4 bases, with 11 bases sitting between them. The germline CDR1 and CDR2 sequences are SGHDT and YYEEEE. The CDR3 contains 13 residues. DNA of the CDR3: TGTGCCAGCAGCGTACGCAGAGCCACTGAAGCTTTCTTT. Translation gives CASSVRRATEAFF.

The rearrangement links TRBV29-1 to TRBJ2-7, with 8 bases fitting TRBD2. V lost 7 bases, J lost 0 bases, and 8 bases stayed unmatched. The CDR3 loop spans 14 amino acids. Per germline, CDR1 SQVTM and CDR2 ANQGSEA. Here the CDR3 reads CSARVLAGSYEQYF. The CDR3 nucleotides read TGCAGCGCGCGCGTTCTAGCGGGCTCCTACGAGCAGTACTTC.

The chain joins TRBV7-9 to TRBJ1-1, with a possible D match to TRBD1 (6 bases). CDR3 size: 14 residues. The germline CDR1 and CDR2 sequences are SEHNR and FQNEAQ (reference sequence). Trimming shortened V by 7 bases and J by 1 base, and 13 bases separated the two germline ends. CDR3 protein: CASTEVGANTEAFF. DNA of the CDR3: TGTGCCAGCACCGAAGTGGGGGCGAACACTGAAGCTTTCTTT.

This clonotype appeared a few times. A read error may produce the germline difference seen at one junction end. The gene calls are TRBV7-7 and TRBJ2-1; tentative D call: TRBD2 (6 bases). The germline CDR1 and CDR2 sequences are SSHAT and FNYEAQ (reference sequence). This CDR3 has 13 amino acids. CDR3 protein: CASSPGGLVEQFF. CDR3 nucleotides: TGTGCTAGCAGCCCCGGGGGTTTGGTTGAGCAGTTCTTC. Full variable domain (rest looked up from reference TRBV7-7 and TRBJ2-1): GAGVSQSPRYKVTKRGQDVTLRCDPISSHATLYWYQQALGQGPEFLTYFNYEAQPDKSGLPSDRFSAERPEGSISTLTIQRTEQRDSAMYRCASSPGGLVEQFFGPGTRLTVL.

In this sample, this clonotype turned up a few times. This sequence joins TRBV12-3 or TRBV12-4 and TRBJ1-5; D uncertain. CDR3 length: 14 amino acids. The V end was cut by 4 bases, the J end by 3 bases, with 10 bases between. For the CDR3, the DNA is TGTGCCAGCAGTTGGGCACGGAACAATCAGCCCCAGCATTTT. Translation: CASSWARNNQPQHF.

This clonotype was observed a handful of times. The V and J genes are TRBV5-1 and TRBJ2-1, with D possibly being TRBD2 (5 bases). Trimming shortened V by 0 bases and J by 5 bases, and 18 bases separated the two germline ends. Germline CDR1 reads SGHRS; CDR2 reads YFSETQ. The CDR3 totals 17 residues. In DNA, the CDR3 is TGCGCCAGCAGCTTGGCCTTGTTAGCGCGACAAAACAATGAGCAGTTCTTC. Residues: CASSLALLARQNNEQFF.

A few counts support this clonotype. This chain joins TRBV20-1 and TRBJ2-5; D ambiguous. CDR1 and CDR2 (germline): DFQATT, SNEGSKA (reference sequence). The V end was cut by 3 bases, the J end by 5 bases, with 13 bases between. The CDR3 contains 13 residues. Here the CDR3 DNA reads TGCAGTGCTAGCTTGAACAGCCGGGAGACCCAGTACTTC. Its translation is CSASLNSRETQYF.

This clonotype was seen many times. The chain couples TRBV10-3 to TRBJ2-7, with no clear D. CDR1 and CDR2 from the germline V gene are ENHRY and SYGVKD. V was cut by 2 bases and J by 4 bases, with 6 bases left in between. The CDR3 loop spans 12 amino acids. In DNA form, the CDR3 reads TGTGCCATCAGTGAGGGCGGATACGAGCAGTACTTC. Protein sequence: CAISEGGYEQYF.

This clonotype showed up just once. The rearrangement uses TRBV4-3 and TRBJ2-2; 9 nucleotides align to TRBD2. The CDR3 consists of 15 residues. J was trimmed by 1 base and V by 5 bases; bases with no gene match: 2. The germline V gene encodes CDR1 LGHNA and CDR2 YSLEER. CDR3 in DNA: TGCGCCAGCAGCTGGACTAGCGTGAACACCGGGGAGCTGTTTTTT. Its protein product is CASSWTSVNTGELFF.

The CDR3, as DNA: TGTGCCAGCAGTACGTACCGTGAGAAGGTATATGAGCAGTTCTTC. Translated: CASSTYREKVYEQFF. The V call is TRBV27, the J call TRBJ2-1; D call uncertain. The CDR3 totals 15 residues. The ends were cut back, 5 bases at V and 8 bases at J, with 19 bases in the middle. Germline lookup yields CDR1 MNHEY and CDR2 SMNVEV (reference sequence).

The chain has TRBV6-5 and TRBJ2-3; a possible D gene is TRBD2 (6 bases). V lost 4 bases and J 5 bases, leaving 16 bases between the germline ends. Germline V gives CDR1 MNHEY, CDR2 SVGAGI. The CDR3 runs 15 residues. The CDR3 sequence is CASSSRHPGGDTQYF. The CDR3 DNA reads TGTGCCAGCAGTTCCCGTCACCCCGGGGGAGATACGCAGTATTTT.

The chain has TRBV13 and TRBJ1-1; 10 positions agree with TRBD1. The CDR3 runs to 15 residues. Germline trimming cut 5 bases from V and 4 bases from J; bases unmatched to any gene: 7. Germline-derived CDR1 and CDR2 are PRHDT and FYEKMQ (reference sequence). The CDR3 region has the DNA TGTGCCAGCAGCCCCCCGGACAGGGGGGTCACTGAAGCTTTCTTT. The encoded protein is CASSPPDRGVTEAFF.

V is TRBV10-3 and J is TRBJ2-1; D remains unclear. Trimming took off 4 bases at V and 0 bases at J, with 13 bases between the two ends. The length of the CDR3 is 16 residues. Per the germline V gene, CDR1 is ENHRY and CDR2 is SYGVKD. The CDR3 is CAISGRGRDSYNEQFF. CDR3 nucleotides: TGTGCCATCAGTGGCCGAGGTAGAGACTCCTACAATGAGCAGTTCTTC.

There are a few counts of this clonotype. The chain joins TRBV5-1 to TRBJ1-1; D unclear. The V gene's germline CDR1 is SGHRS and CDR2 YFSETQ. Trimming left V 0 bases short and J 0 bases short, with 6 bases between. The CDR3 spans 14 residues. CDR3 DNA sequence: TGCGCCAGCAGCTTGGCTGTAATGAACACTGAAGCTTTCTTT. It translates to CASSLAVMNTEAFF.

In its sample, this clonotype was seen a few times. The chain is built from TRBV6-2 or TRBV6-3 and TRBJ2-2; D gene unclear. V was pared by 3 bases and J by 4 bases, with 9 bases between. Germline V gene sequence: CDR1 MNHEY, CDR2 SVGEGT. The CDR3 runs to 14 residues. The CDR3 protein is CASSYSTATGELFF. The DNA of the CDR3 is TGTGCCAGCAGTTATAGTACGGCCACCGGGGAGCTGTTTTTT.

This clonotype was observed a few times. This sequence joins TRBV6-2 or TRBV6-3 and TRBJ2-7; the match to TRBD1 covers 7 bases. J lost 7 bases, V lost 2 bases, and 5 bases had no gene match. The length of the CDR3 is 13 residues. The V gene's germline CDR1 is MNHEY and CDR2 SVGEGT. CDR3 protein: CASSYRTGGEQYF. In DNA, the CDR3 is TGTGCCAGCAGTTACAGGACAGGAGGTGAGCAGTACTTC.

The J gene is TRBJ2-3, the V gene TRBV24-1; D tentatively reads TRBD1 or TRBD2 (5 bases each). The CDR3 covers 13 residues. The V gene lost 9 bases and the J gene lost 0 bases, with 9 bases spanning the gap. Per the germline V gene, CDR1 is KGHDR and CDR2 is SFDVKD. CDR3 protein: CATLGPSTDTQYF. DNA of the CDR3: TGTGCCACCCTGGGACCTAGCACAGATACGCAGTATTTT.

The V call is TRBV7-8, the J call TRBJ2-7; tentatively, D is TRBD1 or TRBD2 (5 bases each). CDR1 and CDR2 from the germline V gene are SGHVS and FQNEAQ. Trimming removed 6 bases at V and 5 bases at J, with 23 bases between. There are 16 residues in the CDR3. The CDR3 is CASSSNRGGVSDEQYF. CDR3 nucleotide sequence: TGTGCCAGCAGTTCCAATCGTGGGGGAGTTTCCGACGAGCAGTACTTC.

The gene calls are TRBV27 and TRBJ2-7; 8 bases align to TRBD1. There are 15 residues in the CDR3. CDR1 is MNHEY, CDR2 SMNVEV, per germline (reference sequence). With V trimmed by 6 bases and J by 2 bases, 9 bases remained unmatched. CDR3 protein: CASRRQGSFPYEQYF. The CDR3 DNA reads as TGTGCCAGCAGACGACAGGGGTCTTTTCCCTACGAGCAGTACTTC.

This clonotype was seen only a few times. This sequence joins TRBV10-3 and TRBJ1-5; perhaps TRBD1 as D (6 bases). Germline CDR1 reads ENHRY; CDR2 reads SYGVKD. V was clipped by 4 bases and J by 7 bases, with 17 bases between them. This CDR3 is built from 15 residues. Here the CDR3 DNA reads TGTGCCATCAGTGGTTTCGGGGGGGCTGGCCAGCCCCAGCATTTT. This encodes CAISGFGGAGQPQHF.

This sequence joins TRBV7-2 and TRBJ2-7; a possible D gene is TRBD2 (5 bases). V was cut by 1 base and J by 9 bases, with 19 bases left in between. There are 15 residues in the CDR3. Germline V CDR1 and CDR2: SGHTA, FQGNSA. The CDR3 is CASSLVGGSSAWQYF. The DNA for the CDR3 is TGTGCCAGCAGCTTAGTTGGAGGTAGCAGTGCGTGGCAGTACTTC.

This clonotype has a handful of counts. V gene TRBV20-1 combines with J gene TRBJ2-7; 8 nucleotides agree with TRBD2. The V gene's germline CDR1 is DFQATT and CDR2 SNEGSKA (reference sequence). V gave up 2 bases and J gave up 2 bases; unmatched junction bases: 20. The CDR3 spans 19 residues. The CDR3 protein is CSARPSVGGSGRGAYEQYF. For the CDR3, the DNA is TGCAGTGCTAGACCCTCCGTCGGGGGTTCGGGGCGGGGGGCCTACGAGCAGTACTTC.

This clonotype was counted between two and nine times. The CDR3, as DNA: TGTGCTAGTGGCCCAGGGACTTCTGGGGCCAACGTCCTGACTTTC. Translating it yields CASGPGTSGANVLTF. The J gene is TRBJ2-6, the V gene TRBV12-5, with D perhaps matching TRBD2 (6 bases). Trimming took off 6 bases at V and 1 base at J, with 10 bases between the two ends. Germline V gene lookup returns CDR1 LGHNT and CDR2 FRNRAP. The CDR3 contains 15 residues.

This clonotype was observed a handful of times. V usage is TRBV5-1 and J usage is TRBJ2-4; D is ambiguous. The CDR3 has 14 amino acids. In germline, CDR1 is SGHRS, CDR2 YFSETQ. The V end was cut by 2 bases, the J end by 4 bases, with 10 bases between. In nucleotides, the CDR3 is TGCGCCAGCAGCTTAGACGGCTTGAAAAACATTCAGTACTTC. It yields the protein CASSLDGLKNIQYF.